This TCR beta chain originates from a study of T cell repertoires in cytomegalovirus infection. Whole-study context: CMV epitopes used comprised recently identified HLA-C-restricted ones and well-studied HLA-B-restricted ones. Indicated by public TCR beta signatures were CMV infection and matching HLA type. Overall study findings and caveats: Frequencies of public TCR beta families were cumulated, and this identified carriers of CMV plus the relevant HLA.

This clonotype has a handful of counts. Antigen specificity is unknown. The CDR3 runs 14 residues. Germline CDR1 is MNHNY and CDR2 is SVGAGI (reference sequence). V was shortened by 8 bases and J by 1 base, with 13 bases between the two germline ends. MiXCR, applied by TCRdb to the reads, yields one record per CDR3 protein. Here the sample spans about 890,000 distinct CDR3 sequences, 30% to 40% being singletons. The sample in question was cultured CD8+ T cells from PBMCs, obtained from culture after CMV antigen stimulation. The chain carries TRBV6-6 and TRBJ2-3; TRBD2 might be the D (5 bases). The source is a human donor in good health (CMV status not recorded). Some clones in this sample may be carry-over from other donors' samples. CDR3 nucleotides: TGTGCCAGCCCGAGGGTCGGCGGCACAGATACGCAGTATTTT. It encodes CASPRVGGTDTQYF.